This TCR beta chain emerged from a study of CD8 T cells in Susac syndrome. CDR1 MRHNA and CDR2 SNTAGT come from the germline V gene. This CDR3 contains 14 residues. Trimming stripped 6 bases from V and 4 bases from J, with 15 bases between. The sequenced target, TCR beta, came from blood CD8+ and CD4+ T cells. It was with random hexamers that about 0.45 to 1 ug RNA was reverse transcribed. Using its own MiXCR run on the immunoSEQ multiplex PCR reads, TCRdb lists one record per CDR3 protein. The sample carries roughly 140,000 distinct CDR3 sequences, just under 95% recorded once. The TCR sequence derives from a human donor with multiple sclerosis. The material sequenced was CD8+ T cells from PBMCs. This rearrangement joins TRBV6-4 to TRBJ1-1; D unresolved. CDR3 nucleotides: TGTGCCAGCAGGCAACTCGCCCACTCCACTGAAGCTTTCTTT. Its translation is CASRQLAHSTEAFF.